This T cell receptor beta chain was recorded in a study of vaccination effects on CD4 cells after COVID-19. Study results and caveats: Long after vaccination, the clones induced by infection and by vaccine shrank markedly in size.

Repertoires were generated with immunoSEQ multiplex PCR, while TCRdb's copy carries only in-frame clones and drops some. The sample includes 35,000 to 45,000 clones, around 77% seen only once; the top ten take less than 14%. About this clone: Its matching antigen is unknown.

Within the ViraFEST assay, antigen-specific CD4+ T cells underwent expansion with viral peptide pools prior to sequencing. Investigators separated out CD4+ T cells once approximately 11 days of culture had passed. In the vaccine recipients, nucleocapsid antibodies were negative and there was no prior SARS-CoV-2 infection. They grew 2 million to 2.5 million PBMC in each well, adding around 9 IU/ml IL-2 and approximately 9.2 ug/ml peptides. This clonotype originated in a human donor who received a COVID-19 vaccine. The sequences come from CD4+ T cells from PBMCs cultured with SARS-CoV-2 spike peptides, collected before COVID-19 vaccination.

The CDR3: CASSQGTVNTEAFF. Written as DNA, the CDR3 is TGCGCCAGCAGCCAAGGGACTGTAAACACTGAAGCTTTCTTT. The chain links TRBV5-1 to TRBJ1-1; TRBD1 might be the D (5 bases). CDR1 is SGHRS, CDR2 YFSETQ, per germline. This CDR3 contains 14 residues. V was pared by 4 bases and J by 2 bases, with 12 bases between.